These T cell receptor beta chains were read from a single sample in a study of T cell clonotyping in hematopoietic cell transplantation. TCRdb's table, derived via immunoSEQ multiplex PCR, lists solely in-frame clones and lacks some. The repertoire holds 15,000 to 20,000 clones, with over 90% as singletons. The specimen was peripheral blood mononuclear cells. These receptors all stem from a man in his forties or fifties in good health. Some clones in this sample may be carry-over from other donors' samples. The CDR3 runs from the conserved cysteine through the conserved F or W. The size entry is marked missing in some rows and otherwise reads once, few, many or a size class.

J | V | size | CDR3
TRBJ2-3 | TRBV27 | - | CASSPQALGPTDTQYF
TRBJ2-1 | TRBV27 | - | CASSLEVPTGGAAGNEQFF
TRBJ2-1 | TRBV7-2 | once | CASSPQGSEQFF
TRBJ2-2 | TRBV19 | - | CASIRNANTGELFF
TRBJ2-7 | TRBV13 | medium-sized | CASSGGQSRYEQYF
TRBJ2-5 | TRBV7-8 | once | CASSHSTPGRMAETQYF
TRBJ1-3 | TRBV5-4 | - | CASSSGRDSYSGNTIYF
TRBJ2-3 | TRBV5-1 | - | CASSFVAQGGADTQYF
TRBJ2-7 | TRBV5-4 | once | CASSFEFTYEQYF
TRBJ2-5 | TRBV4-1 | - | CASSQASGGARETQYF
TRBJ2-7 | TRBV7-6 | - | CASSLDTGSYEQYF
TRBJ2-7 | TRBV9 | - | CASSVGGFQSEQYF
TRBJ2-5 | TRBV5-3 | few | CARRNSECETQYF
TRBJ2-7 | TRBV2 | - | CASSASGSYEQYF
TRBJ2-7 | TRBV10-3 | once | CAIRDRQGPYEQYF
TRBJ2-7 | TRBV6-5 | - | CASSYSPAGGYEQYF
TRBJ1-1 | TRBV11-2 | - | CASSLVGVDEAFF
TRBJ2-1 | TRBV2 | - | CASSPGTMGHEQFF
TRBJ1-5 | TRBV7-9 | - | CASSRSGSRGNQPQHF
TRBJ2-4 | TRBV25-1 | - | CASSVTGTAKNIQYF
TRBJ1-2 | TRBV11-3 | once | CASSNGYGYTF
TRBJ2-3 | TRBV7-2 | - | CASSRRQGVEDTQYF
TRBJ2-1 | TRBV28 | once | CASSLDSYNEQFF
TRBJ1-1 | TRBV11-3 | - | CASSLRTQNTEAFF
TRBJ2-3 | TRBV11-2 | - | CASSRSTDTQYF
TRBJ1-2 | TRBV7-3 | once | CASSLGGSNYGYTF
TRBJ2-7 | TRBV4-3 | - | CASSREEAGTYEQYF
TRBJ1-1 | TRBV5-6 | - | CASSLKPGGTEAFF
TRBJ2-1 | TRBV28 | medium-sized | CASSPLGAVGYNEQFF
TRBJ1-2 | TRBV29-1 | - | CSVGDRGTNSNYGYTF
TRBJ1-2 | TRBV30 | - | CAWSLGDYGYTF
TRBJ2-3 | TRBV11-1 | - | CASSLQLPGGPGTDTQYF
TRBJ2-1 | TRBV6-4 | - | CASSDRDYNEQFF
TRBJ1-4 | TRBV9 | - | CASSPRTRSEKLFF
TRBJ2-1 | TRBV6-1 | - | CASMGRSNEQFF
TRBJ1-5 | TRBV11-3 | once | CASSRQGVDQPQHF
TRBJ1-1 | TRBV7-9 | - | CASTNLVGANTEAFF
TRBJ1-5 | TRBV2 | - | CASSSVTYNQPQHF
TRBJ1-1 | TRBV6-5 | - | CASSSSPGWTEAFF
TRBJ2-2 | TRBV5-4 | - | CASNRGTSGRSNTGELFF
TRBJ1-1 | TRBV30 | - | CAWSVYRKRIEAFF
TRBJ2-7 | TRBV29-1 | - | CSVDGLAGVDEQYF
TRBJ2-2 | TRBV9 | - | CASSVDGGGFTGELFF
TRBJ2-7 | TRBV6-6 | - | CASRPASSGRINEQYF
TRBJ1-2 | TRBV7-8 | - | CASSLEARWGTNYGYTF
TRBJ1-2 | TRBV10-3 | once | CAISESDRATNYGYTF